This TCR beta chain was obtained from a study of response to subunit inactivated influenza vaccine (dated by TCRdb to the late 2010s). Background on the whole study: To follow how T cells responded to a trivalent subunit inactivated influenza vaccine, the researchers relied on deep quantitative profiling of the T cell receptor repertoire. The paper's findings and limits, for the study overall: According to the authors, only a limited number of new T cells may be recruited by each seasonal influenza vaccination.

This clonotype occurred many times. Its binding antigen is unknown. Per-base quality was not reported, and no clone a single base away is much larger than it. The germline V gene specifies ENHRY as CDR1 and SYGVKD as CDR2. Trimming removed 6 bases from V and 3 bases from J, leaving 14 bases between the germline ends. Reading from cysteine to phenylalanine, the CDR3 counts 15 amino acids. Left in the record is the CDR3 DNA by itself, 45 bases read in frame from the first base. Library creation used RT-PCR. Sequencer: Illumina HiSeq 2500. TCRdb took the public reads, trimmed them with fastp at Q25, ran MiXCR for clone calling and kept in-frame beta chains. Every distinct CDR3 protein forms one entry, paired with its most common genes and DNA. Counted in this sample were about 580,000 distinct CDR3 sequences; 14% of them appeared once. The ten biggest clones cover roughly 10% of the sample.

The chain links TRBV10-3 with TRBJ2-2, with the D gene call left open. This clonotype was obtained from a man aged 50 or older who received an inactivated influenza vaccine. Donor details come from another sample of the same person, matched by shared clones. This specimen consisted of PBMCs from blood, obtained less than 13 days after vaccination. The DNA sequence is TGTGCCATCAGCAGAAGAACCTCAGACACCGGGGAGCTGTTTTTT. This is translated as CAISRRTSDTGELFF.